These 18 T cell receptor beta chains were sequenced from one sample in a study of blood T cell repertoires in COVID-19. Method: immunoSEQ multiplex PCR; TCRdb's copy keeps in-frame clones and lacks some. Among 150,000 or so clones listed, 82% were seen once. Source material: peripheral blood. These receptors originate from a human donor with acute or convalescent COVID-19. The donor label of this sample is uncertain.

V and J are TRBV4-3 and TRBJ2-7, with TRBD2 as a possible D gene (5 bases). There are 16 residues in the CDR3. Germline V gene data show CDR1 as LGHNA and CDR2 as YSLEER. Trimming removed 1 base from V and 5 bases from J, with 18 bases in between. The CDR3 protein is CASSQGGYWAGDEQYF. The DNA for the CDR3 is TGCGCCAGCAGCCAAGGAGGGTACTGGGCTGGGGACGAGCAGTACTTC.

This clone was counted only a few times. The chain uses TRBV28 and TRBJ1-3; 8 bases map to TRBD1. The CDR3 is made up of 15 amino acids. V trimming: 5 bases; J trimming: 2 bases; junction bases outside the gene matches: 5. The V gene's germline CDR1 is MDHEN and CDR2 SYDVKM. Written as DNA, the CDR3 is TGTGCCAGCAGTCCCCCGGACAGGGCTGGAAACACCATATATTTT. Protein sequence: CASSPPDRAGNTIYF.

Here the CDR3 DNA reads TGTGCCATCACGGGAGGGGAAAATTCACCCCTCCACTTT. Translation: CAITGGENSPLHF. J is TRBJ1-6 and V is TRBV10-3, with D perhaps TRBD1 (5 bases). Germline lookup yields CDR1 ENHRY and CDR2 SYGVKD. CDR3 length equals 13 residues. V was clipped by 7 bases and J by 7 bases, with 11 bases between them.

The chain couples TRBV19 to TRBJ1-3, with D perhaps matching TRBD1 (6 bases). The CDR3 spans 16 residues. Trimming removed 6 bases from V and 1 base from J, with 16 bases in between. CDR1 is LNHDA, CDR2 SQIVND, per germline (reference sequence). CDR3 in amino acids: CASSVPGHNSGNTIYF. The CDR3, as DNA: TGTGCCAGTAGCGTCCCGGGACACAATTCTGGAAACACCATATATTTT.

The V and J genes are TRBV4-2 and TRBJ2-3; 8 nucleotides line up with TRBD2. The trim removed 4 bases at V and 0 bases at J, leaving 12 bases unmatched. The CDR3 has 18 residues. From germline, CDR1 is LGHNA and CDR2 YNFKEQ. The CDR3 here is CASSLRGSSGLSTDTQYF. For the CDR3, the DNA is TGTGCCAGCAGCCTAAGAGGTTCTAGCGGGCTCAGCACAGATACGCAGTATTTT.

This rearrangement joins TRBV6-5 to TRBJ2-3; tentatively, D is TRBD2 (7 bases). V was trimmed by 7 bases and J by 2 bases, leaving 16 bases between them. The length of the CDR3 is 15 residues. Germline V gene lookup returns CDR1 MNHEY and CDR2 SVGAGI. CDR3 protein: CASIFRGASTDTQYF. Here the CDR3 DNA reads TGTGCCAGCATTTTCCGGGGGGCCTCCACAGATACGCAGTATTTT.

V usage is TRBV5-8 and J usage is TRBJ1-2, with D tentatively TRBD1 (5 bases). Germline lookup yields CDR1 SGHTS and CDR2 YDEGEE. The CDR3 spans 18 residues. With 4 bases removed from V and 1 base from J, the gap between germline ends came to 23 bases. The CDR3 coding sequence is TGTGCCAGCAGCCGTCTCGGCGGCAGGGTGCCTAATAACTATGGCTACACCTTC. Its protein product is CASSRLGGRVPNNYGYTF.

The rearrangement joins TRBV5-1 to TRBJ2-6; 7 nucleotides line up with TRBD1. CDR3 length: 18 amino acids. In germline, CDR1 is SGHRS, CDR2 YFSETQ. V shed 5 bases and J 0 bases; nucleotides not matched to a gene: 11. The CDR3: CASREGGALGSGANVLTF. Written as DNA, the CDR3 is TGCGCCAGCAGAGAAGGGGGCGCCTTGGGCTCTGGGGCCAACGTCCTGACTTTC.

The V gene is TRBV5-4, the J gene TRBJ2-5; TRBD2 aligns across 7 bases. Germline V gene sequence: CDR1 SGHNT, CDR2 YYREEE (reference sequence). The V gene end was trimmed by 0 bases and the J gene end by 2 bases; junction bases not matched to a gene: 4. The CDR3 spans 15 residues. CDR3 sequence: CASSLGRGGQETQYF. The CDR3 DNA reads as TGTGCCAGCAGCTTGGGTCGCGGGGGACAAGAGACCCAGTACTTC. Complete variable domain (other parts from reference TRBV5-4 and TRBJ2-5): ETGVTQSPTHLIKTRGQQVTLRCSSQSGHNTVSWYQQALGQGPQFIFQYYREEENGRGNFPPRFSGLQFPNYSSELNVNALELDDSALYLCASSLGRGGQETQYFGPGTRLLVL.

V and J are TRBV5-5 and TRBJ1-5; D call uncertain. Trimming cost V 0 bases and J 4 bases, with 11 bases left between them. This CDR3 is built from 15 residues. The germline gives CDR1 SGHKS, CDR2 YYEKEE (reference sequence). CDR3 loop: CASSLAGKWNQPQHF. CDR3 DNA sequence: TGTGCCAGCAGCTTGGCGGGGAAGTGGAATCAGCCCCAGCATTTT.

V gene TRBV18 combines with J gene TRBJ2-7; weak D call: TRBD2 (5 bases). V lost 5 bases and J 6 bases, leaving 11 bases between the germline ends. The CDR3 extends over 12 amino acids. Germline loops: CDR1 KGHSH, CDR2 LQKENI. DNA for the CDR3: TGTGCCAGCTCAGCGCGAGGGAGCGAGCAGTACTTC. Protein product: CASSARGSEQYF.

The chain couples TRBV11-2 to TRBJ1-1, with 7 nucleotides matching TRBD1. Germline V lookup: CDR1 SGHAT, CDR2 FQNNGV. CDR3 length: 13 residues. Unmatched junction bases numbered 2, after V lost 4 bases and J lost 3 bases. Here the CDR3 DNA reads TGTGCCAGCAGCTCCGACAGGGACACTGAAGCTTTCTTT. This sequence encodes CASSSDRDTEAFF. Full variable domain (outside the CDR3, taken from reference TRBV11-2 and TRBJ1-1): EAGVAQSPRYKIIEKRQSVAFWCNPISGHATLYWYQQILGQGPKLLIQFQNNGVVDDSQLPKDRFSAERLKGVDSTLKIQPAKLEDSAVYLCASSSDRDTEAFFGQGTRLTVV.

The chain recombines TRBV9 with TRBJ1-2; D gene unclear. Trimming stripped 5 bases from V and 5 bases from J, with 13 bases between. This CDR3 contains 13 residues. Germline CDR1 reads SGDLS; CDR2 reads YYNGEE. The CDR3 DNA reads as TGTGCCAGCAGGACTACGGGCGAATATGGCTACACCTTC. Its protein is CASRTTGEYGYTF.

The V call is TRBV10-3, the J call TRBJ2-3; 9 bases map to TRBD1. Germline values: CDR1 ENHRY, CDR2 SYGVKD. V was pared by 3 bases and J by 5 bases, with 3 bases of the junction left unmatched. The CDR3 spans 14 residues. CDR3 amino acids: CAISDGQGRDTQYF. The CDR3 DNA is TGTGCCATCAGTGATGGACAGGGGCGAGATACGCAGTATTTT.

This rearrangement joins TRBV21-1 to TRBJ2-1; the D call in the table, TRBD1, was not verified against the DNA. TRBV21-1 is described as a pseudogene. The CDR3 has 16 residues. The CDR3 DNA reads as TGTGCCAGCAGCAAAGTTGAGGGGGACACTGACAATGAGCAGTTCTTC. Translation gives CASSKVEGDTDNEQFF.

There are a few counts of this clone. The gene calls are TRBV3-1 (or the pseudogene TRBV3-2) and TRBJ2-1; 13 nucleotides align to TRBD2. CDR1 LGHDT and CDR2 YNNKEL come from the germline V gene (reference sequence). The junction had 4 bases not matched to a gene; V was cut back by 4 bases and J by 4 bases. This CDR3 contains 16 residues. The CDR3 region is CASSLGLAGRYNEQFF. DNA for the CDR3: TGTGCCAGCAGCCTGGGACTAGCGGGGCGGTACAATGAGCAGTTCTTC.

In its sample, this clone was seen once. The chain couples TRBV12-3 or TRBV12-4 to TRBJ1-1; 8 bases align to TRBD1. J was trimmed by 8 bases and V by 7 bases; bases with no gene match: 6. This CDR3 has 12 amino acids. CDR3: CASTQGGKEAFF. The CDR3 region has the DNA TGTGCCAGCACACAGGGGGGCAAGGAAGCTTTCTTT.

J is TRBJ1-6 and V is TRBV5-6, with D perhaps matching TRBD1 (6 bases). Trimming removed 5 bases from V and 6 bases from J, with 15 bases in between. CDR3 size: 15 residues. Germline assignment: CDR1 SGHDT and CDR2 YYEEEE. The DNA of the CDR3 is TGTGCCAGCAGGCGAGTACAGGGTCTTAATTCACCCCTCCACTTT. Translation gives CASRRVQGLNSPLHF.